There are a few counts of the clone carrying this TCR beta chain. Its specificity is unknown. This sample was included in a study of blood T cells in healthy people across ages. Study-wide background: There was about one barcoded beta molecule captured by template switching per two T cells. Study results and limitations: Reliance upon unsorted PBMCs precluded definitive naive versus antigen-experienced comparison. Estimated diversity across one million T cells was deemed an underestimate. As age increased, TCR beta diversity per million T cells fell in a roughly linear fashion.

Combining a sample-barcoded 5' primer with a J-beta primer mix, a second PCR ran for roughly 7 to 12 cycles. In TCRdb, the 5' RACE reads were re-called with MiXCR into one record per CDR3 protein. The sample has about 1.6 million distinct CDR3 sequences, 30% to 40% seen once. V was shortened by 3 bases and J by 4 bases, with 12 bases between the two germline ends. This CDR3 comprises 14 residues. This sequence originates from a woman younger than 45 in good health. V usage is TRBV12-3 or TRBV12-4 and J usage is TRBJ1-2, with a possible D match to TRBD1 (6 bases). The sequenced sample consisted of blood. The CDR3 sequence: CASSLRRGLYGYTF. The CDR3 DNA sequence: TGTGCCAGCAGTTTGCGCAGGGGACTCTATGGCTACACCTTC.